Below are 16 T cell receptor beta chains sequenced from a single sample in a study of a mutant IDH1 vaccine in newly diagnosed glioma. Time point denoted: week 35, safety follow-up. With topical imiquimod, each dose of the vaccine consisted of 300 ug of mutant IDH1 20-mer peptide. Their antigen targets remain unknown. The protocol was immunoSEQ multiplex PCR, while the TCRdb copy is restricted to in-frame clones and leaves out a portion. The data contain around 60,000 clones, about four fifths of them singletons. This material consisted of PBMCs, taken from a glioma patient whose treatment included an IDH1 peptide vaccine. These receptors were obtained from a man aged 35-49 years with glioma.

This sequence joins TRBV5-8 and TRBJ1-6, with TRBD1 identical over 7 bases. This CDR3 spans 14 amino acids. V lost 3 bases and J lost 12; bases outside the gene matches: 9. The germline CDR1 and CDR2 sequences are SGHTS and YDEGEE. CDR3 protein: CASSYRTGPGPLHF. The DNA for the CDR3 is TGTGCCAGCAGCTACAGGACAGGCCCAGGACCCCTCCACTTT.

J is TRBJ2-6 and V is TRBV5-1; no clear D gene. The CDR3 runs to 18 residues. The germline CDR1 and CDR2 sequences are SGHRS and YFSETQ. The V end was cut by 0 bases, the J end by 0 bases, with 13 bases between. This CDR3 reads CASSLGSALTSGANVLTF. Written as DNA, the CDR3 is TGCGCCAGCAGCTTGGGGTCGGCTCTTACCTCTGGGGCCAACGTCCTGACTTTC.

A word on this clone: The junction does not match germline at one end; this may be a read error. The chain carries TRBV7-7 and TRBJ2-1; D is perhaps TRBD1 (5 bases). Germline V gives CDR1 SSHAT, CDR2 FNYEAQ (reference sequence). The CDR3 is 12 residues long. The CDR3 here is CASRATLAQQFF. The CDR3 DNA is TGTGCTAGCAGGGCCACGCTGGCCCAGCAGTTCTTC.

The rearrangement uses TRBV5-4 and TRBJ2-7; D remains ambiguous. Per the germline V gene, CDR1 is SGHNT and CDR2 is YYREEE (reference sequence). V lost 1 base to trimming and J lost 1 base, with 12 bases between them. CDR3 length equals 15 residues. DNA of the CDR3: TGTGCCAGCAGCTTGTCGTCATACGGGTCCTACGAGCAGTACTTC. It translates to CASSLSSYGSYEQYF.

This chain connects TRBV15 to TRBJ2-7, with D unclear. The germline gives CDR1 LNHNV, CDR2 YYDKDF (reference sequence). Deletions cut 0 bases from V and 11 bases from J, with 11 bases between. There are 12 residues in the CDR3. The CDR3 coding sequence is TGTGCCACCAGCAGAGACTGGACGGTAAAGTACTTC. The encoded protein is CATSRDWTVKYF.

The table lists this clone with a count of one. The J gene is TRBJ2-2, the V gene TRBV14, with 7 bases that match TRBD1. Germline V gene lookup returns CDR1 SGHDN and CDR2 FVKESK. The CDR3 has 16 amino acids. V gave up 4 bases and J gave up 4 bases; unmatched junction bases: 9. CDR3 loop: CASSPFEGARTGELFF. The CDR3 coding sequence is TGTGCCAGCAGCCCCTTCGAGGGGGCGCGCACCGGGGAGCTGTTTTTT.

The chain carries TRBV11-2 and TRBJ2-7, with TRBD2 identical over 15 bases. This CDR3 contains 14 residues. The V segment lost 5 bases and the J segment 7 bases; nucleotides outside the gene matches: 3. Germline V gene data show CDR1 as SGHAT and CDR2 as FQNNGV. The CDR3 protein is CASSRGLAGGEQYF. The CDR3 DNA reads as TGTGCCAGCAGCCGCGGACTAGCGGGGGGGGAGCAGTACTTC.

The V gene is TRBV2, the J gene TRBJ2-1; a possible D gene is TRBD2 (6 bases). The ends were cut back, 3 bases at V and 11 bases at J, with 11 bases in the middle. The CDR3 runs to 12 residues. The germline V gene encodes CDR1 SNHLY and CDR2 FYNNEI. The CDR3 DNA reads TGTGCCAGCAGTGAGCTCGCGGGACAGCAGTTCTTC. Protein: CASSELAGQQFF.

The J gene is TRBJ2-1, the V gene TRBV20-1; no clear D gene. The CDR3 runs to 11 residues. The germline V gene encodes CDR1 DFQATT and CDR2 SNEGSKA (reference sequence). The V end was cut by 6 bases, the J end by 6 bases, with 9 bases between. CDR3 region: CSAKRGNEQFF. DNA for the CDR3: TGCAGTGCGAAAAGAGGCAATGAGCAGTTCTTC.

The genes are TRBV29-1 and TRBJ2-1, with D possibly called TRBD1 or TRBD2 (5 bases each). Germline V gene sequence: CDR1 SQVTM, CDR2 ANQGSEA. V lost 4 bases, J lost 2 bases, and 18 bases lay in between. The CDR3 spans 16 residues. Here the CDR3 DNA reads TGCAGCGTTGTCGACAACAGGCGAGGGGCCTACAATGAGCAGTTCTTC. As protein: CSVVDNRRGAYNEQFF.

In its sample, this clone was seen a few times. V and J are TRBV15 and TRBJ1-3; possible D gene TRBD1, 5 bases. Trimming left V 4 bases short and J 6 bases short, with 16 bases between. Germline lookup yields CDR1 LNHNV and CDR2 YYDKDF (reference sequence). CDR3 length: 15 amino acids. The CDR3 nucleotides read TGTGCCACCAGCAACCCATCCGGGGGGGAAAACACCATATATTTT. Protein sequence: CATSNPSGGENTIYF.

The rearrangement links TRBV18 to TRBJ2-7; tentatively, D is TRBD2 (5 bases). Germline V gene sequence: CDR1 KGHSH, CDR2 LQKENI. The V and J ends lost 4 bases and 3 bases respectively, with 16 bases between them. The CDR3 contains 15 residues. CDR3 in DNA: TGTGCCAGCTCACAACCGGGGAGTAGCGACTACGAGCAGTACTTC. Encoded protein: CASSQPGSSDYEQYF.

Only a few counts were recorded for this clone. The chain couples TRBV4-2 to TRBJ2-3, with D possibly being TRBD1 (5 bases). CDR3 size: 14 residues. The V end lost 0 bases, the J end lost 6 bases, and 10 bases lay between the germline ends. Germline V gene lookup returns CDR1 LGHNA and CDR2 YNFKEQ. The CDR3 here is CASSQDQGVDTQYF. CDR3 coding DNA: TGTGCCAGCAGCCAAGACCAAGGGGTGGATACGCAGTATTTT.

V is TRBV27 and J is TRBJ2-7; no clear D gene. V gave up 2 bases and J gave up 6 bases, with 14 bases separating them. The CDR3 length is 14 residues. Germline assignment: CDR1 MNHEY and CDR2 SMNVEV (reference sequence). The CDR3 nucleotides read TGTGCCAGCAGTTTACTGCCTGGTATGGGCGAGCAGTACTTC. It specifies CASSLLPGMGEQYF.

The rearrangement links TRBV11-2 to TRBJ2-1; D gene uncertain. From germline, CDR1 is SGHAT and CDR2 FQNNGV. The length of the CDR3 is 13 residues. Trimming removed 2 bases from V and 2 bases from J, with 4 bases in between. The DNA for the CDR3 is TGTGCCAGCAGCTTAATAACCTACAATGAGCAGTTCTTC. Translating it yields CASSLITYNEQFF.

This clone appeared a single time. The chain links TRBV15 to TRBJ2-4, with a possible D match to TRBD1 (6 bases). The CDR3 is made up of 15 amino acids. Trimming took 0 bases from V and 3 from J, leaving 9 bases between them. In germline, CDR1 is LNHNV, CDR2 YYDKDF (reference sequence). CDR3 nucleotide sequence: TGTGCCACCAGCAGAGATCGGGACAACAAAAACATTCAGTACTTC. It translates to CATSRDRDNKNIQYF.